These 10 T cell receptor beta chains came from one sample sequenced in a study of cytomegalovirus exposure and HLA in healthy donors. Amplification used 60 Vbeta primers and 13 Jbeta primers. TCRdb's copy holds only in-frame clones and misses some; the assay was immunoSEQ multiplex PCR. In the table there are 120,000 to 150,000 clones, 75% to 80% of which are singletons. What was sequenced was PBMCs. These receptors all come from a woman aged 45-65 years in good health and CMV-seronegative.

As for this clone: The sample contains more than one DNA sequence encoding this CDR3. The chain couples TRBV18 to TRBJ1-1; 7 bases align to TRBD1. Germline trimming cut 3 bases from V and 3 bases from J; bases unmatched to any gene: 1. This CDR3 contains 13 residues. Germline V gene lookup returns CDR1 KGHSH and CDR2 LQKENI. The CDR3: CASSPTGDTEAFF. CDR3 DNA: TGTGCCAGCTCACCCACAGGGGACACTGAAGCTTTCTTT.

Comments on this clone: A read error may produce the germline difference seen at one junction end. The rearrangement links TRBV20-1 to TRBJ1-2, with a tentative D call TRBD1 (6 bases). This CDR3 spans 11 amino acids. Germline V gene lookup returns CDR1 DFQATT and CDR2 SNEGSKA (reference sequence). The CDR3 loop reads CSAPTGHGYTF. The DNA for the CDR3 is TGCAGTGCTCCTACAGGGCATGGTTACACCTTC.

This clone appeared once. The V call is TRBV6-4, the J call TRBJ2-1; TRBD2 aligns across 9 bases. The V gene's germline CDR1 is MRHNA and CDR2 SNTAGT. The CDR3 loop spans 16 amino acids. V shed 5 bases and J 6 bases; nucleotides not matched to a gene: 11. The CDR3 spells CASSPQAGGVSNEQFF. The DNA of the CDR3 is TGTGCCAGCAGTCCTCAAGCGGGGGGCGTTAGCAATGAGCAGTTCTTC.

In DNA form, the CDR3 reads TGTGCCAGCAGCCAAGGACAGGGATACACTGAAGCTTTCTTT. Protein: CASSQGQGYTEAFF. V gene TRBV16 combines with J gene TRBJ1-1; 8 bases are shared with TRBD1. The V gene's germline CDR1 is KGHSY and CDR2 FQNENV. The CDR3 is made up of 14 amino acids. Trimming cost V 2 bases and J 3 bases; bases outside gene matches: 2.

This chain uses TRBV5-5 with TRBJ2-7, with D perhaps matching TRBD1 (5 bases). Trimming took off 0 bases at V and 2 bases at J, with 9 bases between the two ends. This CDR3 contains 14 residues. Per the germline V gene, CDR1 is SGHKS and CDR2 is YYEKEE (reference sequence). CDR3 in amino acids: CASSLGAGTYEQYF. CDR3 in DNA: TGTGCCAGCAGCTTGGGGGCAGGGACCTACGAGCAGTACTTC.

The chain's CDR3 is CASSFSVAGYEQYF. The CDR3, as DNA: TGTGCCAGCAGTTTTTCTGTGGCGGGGTACGAGCAGTACTTC. The gene calls are TRBV6-5 and TRBJ2-7, with a possible D match to TRBD2 (6 bases). Per germline, CDR1 MNHEY and CDR2 SVGAGI. This CDR3 spans 14 amino acids. The germline V and J ends were trimmed by 4 bases and 4 bases, with 14 bases remaining between them.

V usage is TRBV15 and J usage is TRBJ2-3; D is possibly TRBD1 (6 bases). Trimming took off 3 bases at V and 0 bases at J, with 13 bases between the two ends. The CDR3 is 16 amino acids. Germline V CDR1 and CDR2: LNHNV, YYDKDF (reference sequence). The DNA of the CDR3 is TGTGCCACCAGCAGGGGACATTCGGTTAGCACAGATACGCAGTATTTT. Translation: CATSRGHSVSTDTQYF.

The chain uses TRBV7-2 and TRBJ2-4, with TRBD1 matching over 7 bases. CDR3 length: 14 amino acids. V lost 5 bases, J lost 7 bases, and 8 bases stayed unmatched. Germline V CDR1 and CDR2: SGHTA, FQGNSA. CDR3 protein: CASSVDRVANIQYF. CDR3 in DNA: TGTGCCAGCAGCGTAGACAGGGTAGCCAACATTCAGTACTTC.

This clone was seen once. In DNA, the CDR3 is TGTGCCAGCAGCTTTGTCGGCGGGACAGGGCAACAAGAGACCCAGTACTTC. It translates to CASSFVGGTGQQETQYF. This chain joins TRBV28 and TRBJ2-5; 9 bases are shared with TRBD1. With V trimmed by 6 bases and J by 2 bases, 13 bases remained unmatched. There are 17 residues in the CDR3. The germline CDR1 and CDR2 sequences are MDHEN and SYDVKM.

The chain has TRBV4-1 and TRBJ2-2, with 9 bases aligning to TRBD2. V was pared by 5 bases and J by 5 bases, with 6 bases of the junction left unmatched. The CDR3 is made up of 15 amino acids. Germline CDR1 reads MGHRA; CDR2 reads YSYEKL. CDR3 amino acids: CASSSAGGGTGELFF. CDR3 sequence (DNA): TGCGCCAGCAGCTCCGCGGGAGGGGGGACCGGGGAGCTGTTTTTT.